This T cell receptor beta chain was recovered during a study of CD8 T cells in ankylosing spondylitis. Broader study findings: A TCR beta motif made of roughly eight highly homologous variants seemed typical of ankylosing spondylitis blood.

TCRdb redid the calling of the 5' RACE reads with MiXCR, one entry per CDR3 protein. This table holds about 800,000 distinct CDR3 sequences, 10% to 15% found once. This clonotype was picked up many times. The antigen is undetermined. Germline V lookup: CDR1 SGHVS, CDR2 FNYEAQ. This CDR3 comprises 13 residues. V was trimmed by 4 bases and J by 7 bases, leaving 13 bases between them. Material: blood, either unsorted or a sorted T cell fraction (not recorded which). The receptor was derived from a male donor with ankylosing spondylitis. The chain combines TRBV7-6 with TRBJ1-2; possibly TRBD1 for D (5 bases). The CDR3 protein is CASSSRDGGGYTF. The CDR3 DNA reads TGTGCCAGCAGCTCCAGGGACGGTGGTGGCTACACCTTC.